Sequencing of this TCR beta chain was carried out in a study of blood T cell repertoires in COVID-19. Study-level information: T cells, B-cell-depleted T cells, or PBMCs supplied cDNA or gDNA.

Measured with immunoSEQ multiplex PCR; TCRdb has only the in-frame clones, and not every one. The sample includes under 150,000 clones, about 75% of them seen just once. CDR1 SGHRS and CDR2 YFSETQ come from the germline V gene. This CDR3 is 15 amino acids long. V lost 4 bases to trimming and J lost 1 base, with 14 bases between them. The J gene is TRBJ1-1, the V gene TRBV5-1, with D possibly being TRBD1 (6 bases). This clonotype was sampled from a man older than 75 with acute or convalescent COVID-19. The sequencing sample was made of peripheral blood. CDR3 residues: CASSQSPGQNTEAFF. CDR3 in DNA: TGCGCCAGCAGCCAAAGTCCGGGACAGAACACTGAAGCTTTCTTT.